The rows below give T cell receptor beta chains drawn from one sample of a study of control samples from healthy donors and cancer patients. Here immunoSEQ multiplex PCR was the method, and the copy in TCRdb shows in-frame clones only, minus some. The sample holds about 410,000 clones, 80% to 95% seen once. Sequencing input: PBMCs. The receptors originated from a man aged 35 to 55 with head and neck cancer. The CDR3 runs from the conserved cysteine through the conserved F or W. The D gene is left open where the match is weak. Clone size is shown for a subset of rows, as once, few, many or a class of expanded clone.

v_call	j_call	clone_size	d_call	cdr3_nt	cdr3_aa
TRBV29-1	TRBJ2-2	NA	NA	TGCAGCGCCGACCCACGGACGACCGGGGAGCTGTTTTTT	CSADPRTTGELFF
TRBV19	TRBJ2-1	NA	NA	TGTGCCAGTAGTATAGCGGGGGACTACAATGAGCAGTTCTTC	CASSIAGDYNEQFF
TRBV28	TRBJ2-7	NA	NA	TGTGCCAGCAGTCCCCAAGCGGACAGATACGAGCAGTACTTC	CASSPQADRYEQYF
TRBV5-6	TRBJ2-3	once	TRBD1	TGTGCCAGCAGCTTGGGAGGACAGGGGGCGGCAGATACGCAGTATTTT	CASSLGGQGAADTQYF
TRBV28	TRBJ2-7	NA	TRBD1	TGTGCTATTTCAGGGGGCGCAAATTACGAGCAGTACTTC	CAISGGANYEQYF
TRBV19	TRBJ1-2	NA	TRBD1	TGTGCCAGTAGTCTCGACAGGGAAGATGGCTACACCTTC	CASSLDREDGYTF
TRBV6-1	TRBJ1-3	NA	NA	TGTGCCAGCAGGGAAAGGGCCGGGGTTTCCTACGGAAACACCATATATTTT	CASRERAGVSYGNTIYF
TRBV28	TRBJ1-1	NA	NA	TGTGCCAGCACGGGGGCCTGGGACACTGAAGCTTTCTTT	CASTGAWDTEAFF
TRBV2	TRBJ2-3	NA	NA	TGTGCCAGCAGCAGACAGACTAGCACAGATACGCAGTATTTT	CASSRQTSTDTQYF
TRBV6-6	TRBJ2-7	once	NA	TGTGCCAGCAGTCAGAGGGAGTACGAGCAGTACTTC	CASSQREYEQYF
TRBV18	TRBJ2-7	NA	NA	TGTGCCAGCTCACCAGGGTCCTACGAGCAGTACTTC	CASSPGSYEQYF